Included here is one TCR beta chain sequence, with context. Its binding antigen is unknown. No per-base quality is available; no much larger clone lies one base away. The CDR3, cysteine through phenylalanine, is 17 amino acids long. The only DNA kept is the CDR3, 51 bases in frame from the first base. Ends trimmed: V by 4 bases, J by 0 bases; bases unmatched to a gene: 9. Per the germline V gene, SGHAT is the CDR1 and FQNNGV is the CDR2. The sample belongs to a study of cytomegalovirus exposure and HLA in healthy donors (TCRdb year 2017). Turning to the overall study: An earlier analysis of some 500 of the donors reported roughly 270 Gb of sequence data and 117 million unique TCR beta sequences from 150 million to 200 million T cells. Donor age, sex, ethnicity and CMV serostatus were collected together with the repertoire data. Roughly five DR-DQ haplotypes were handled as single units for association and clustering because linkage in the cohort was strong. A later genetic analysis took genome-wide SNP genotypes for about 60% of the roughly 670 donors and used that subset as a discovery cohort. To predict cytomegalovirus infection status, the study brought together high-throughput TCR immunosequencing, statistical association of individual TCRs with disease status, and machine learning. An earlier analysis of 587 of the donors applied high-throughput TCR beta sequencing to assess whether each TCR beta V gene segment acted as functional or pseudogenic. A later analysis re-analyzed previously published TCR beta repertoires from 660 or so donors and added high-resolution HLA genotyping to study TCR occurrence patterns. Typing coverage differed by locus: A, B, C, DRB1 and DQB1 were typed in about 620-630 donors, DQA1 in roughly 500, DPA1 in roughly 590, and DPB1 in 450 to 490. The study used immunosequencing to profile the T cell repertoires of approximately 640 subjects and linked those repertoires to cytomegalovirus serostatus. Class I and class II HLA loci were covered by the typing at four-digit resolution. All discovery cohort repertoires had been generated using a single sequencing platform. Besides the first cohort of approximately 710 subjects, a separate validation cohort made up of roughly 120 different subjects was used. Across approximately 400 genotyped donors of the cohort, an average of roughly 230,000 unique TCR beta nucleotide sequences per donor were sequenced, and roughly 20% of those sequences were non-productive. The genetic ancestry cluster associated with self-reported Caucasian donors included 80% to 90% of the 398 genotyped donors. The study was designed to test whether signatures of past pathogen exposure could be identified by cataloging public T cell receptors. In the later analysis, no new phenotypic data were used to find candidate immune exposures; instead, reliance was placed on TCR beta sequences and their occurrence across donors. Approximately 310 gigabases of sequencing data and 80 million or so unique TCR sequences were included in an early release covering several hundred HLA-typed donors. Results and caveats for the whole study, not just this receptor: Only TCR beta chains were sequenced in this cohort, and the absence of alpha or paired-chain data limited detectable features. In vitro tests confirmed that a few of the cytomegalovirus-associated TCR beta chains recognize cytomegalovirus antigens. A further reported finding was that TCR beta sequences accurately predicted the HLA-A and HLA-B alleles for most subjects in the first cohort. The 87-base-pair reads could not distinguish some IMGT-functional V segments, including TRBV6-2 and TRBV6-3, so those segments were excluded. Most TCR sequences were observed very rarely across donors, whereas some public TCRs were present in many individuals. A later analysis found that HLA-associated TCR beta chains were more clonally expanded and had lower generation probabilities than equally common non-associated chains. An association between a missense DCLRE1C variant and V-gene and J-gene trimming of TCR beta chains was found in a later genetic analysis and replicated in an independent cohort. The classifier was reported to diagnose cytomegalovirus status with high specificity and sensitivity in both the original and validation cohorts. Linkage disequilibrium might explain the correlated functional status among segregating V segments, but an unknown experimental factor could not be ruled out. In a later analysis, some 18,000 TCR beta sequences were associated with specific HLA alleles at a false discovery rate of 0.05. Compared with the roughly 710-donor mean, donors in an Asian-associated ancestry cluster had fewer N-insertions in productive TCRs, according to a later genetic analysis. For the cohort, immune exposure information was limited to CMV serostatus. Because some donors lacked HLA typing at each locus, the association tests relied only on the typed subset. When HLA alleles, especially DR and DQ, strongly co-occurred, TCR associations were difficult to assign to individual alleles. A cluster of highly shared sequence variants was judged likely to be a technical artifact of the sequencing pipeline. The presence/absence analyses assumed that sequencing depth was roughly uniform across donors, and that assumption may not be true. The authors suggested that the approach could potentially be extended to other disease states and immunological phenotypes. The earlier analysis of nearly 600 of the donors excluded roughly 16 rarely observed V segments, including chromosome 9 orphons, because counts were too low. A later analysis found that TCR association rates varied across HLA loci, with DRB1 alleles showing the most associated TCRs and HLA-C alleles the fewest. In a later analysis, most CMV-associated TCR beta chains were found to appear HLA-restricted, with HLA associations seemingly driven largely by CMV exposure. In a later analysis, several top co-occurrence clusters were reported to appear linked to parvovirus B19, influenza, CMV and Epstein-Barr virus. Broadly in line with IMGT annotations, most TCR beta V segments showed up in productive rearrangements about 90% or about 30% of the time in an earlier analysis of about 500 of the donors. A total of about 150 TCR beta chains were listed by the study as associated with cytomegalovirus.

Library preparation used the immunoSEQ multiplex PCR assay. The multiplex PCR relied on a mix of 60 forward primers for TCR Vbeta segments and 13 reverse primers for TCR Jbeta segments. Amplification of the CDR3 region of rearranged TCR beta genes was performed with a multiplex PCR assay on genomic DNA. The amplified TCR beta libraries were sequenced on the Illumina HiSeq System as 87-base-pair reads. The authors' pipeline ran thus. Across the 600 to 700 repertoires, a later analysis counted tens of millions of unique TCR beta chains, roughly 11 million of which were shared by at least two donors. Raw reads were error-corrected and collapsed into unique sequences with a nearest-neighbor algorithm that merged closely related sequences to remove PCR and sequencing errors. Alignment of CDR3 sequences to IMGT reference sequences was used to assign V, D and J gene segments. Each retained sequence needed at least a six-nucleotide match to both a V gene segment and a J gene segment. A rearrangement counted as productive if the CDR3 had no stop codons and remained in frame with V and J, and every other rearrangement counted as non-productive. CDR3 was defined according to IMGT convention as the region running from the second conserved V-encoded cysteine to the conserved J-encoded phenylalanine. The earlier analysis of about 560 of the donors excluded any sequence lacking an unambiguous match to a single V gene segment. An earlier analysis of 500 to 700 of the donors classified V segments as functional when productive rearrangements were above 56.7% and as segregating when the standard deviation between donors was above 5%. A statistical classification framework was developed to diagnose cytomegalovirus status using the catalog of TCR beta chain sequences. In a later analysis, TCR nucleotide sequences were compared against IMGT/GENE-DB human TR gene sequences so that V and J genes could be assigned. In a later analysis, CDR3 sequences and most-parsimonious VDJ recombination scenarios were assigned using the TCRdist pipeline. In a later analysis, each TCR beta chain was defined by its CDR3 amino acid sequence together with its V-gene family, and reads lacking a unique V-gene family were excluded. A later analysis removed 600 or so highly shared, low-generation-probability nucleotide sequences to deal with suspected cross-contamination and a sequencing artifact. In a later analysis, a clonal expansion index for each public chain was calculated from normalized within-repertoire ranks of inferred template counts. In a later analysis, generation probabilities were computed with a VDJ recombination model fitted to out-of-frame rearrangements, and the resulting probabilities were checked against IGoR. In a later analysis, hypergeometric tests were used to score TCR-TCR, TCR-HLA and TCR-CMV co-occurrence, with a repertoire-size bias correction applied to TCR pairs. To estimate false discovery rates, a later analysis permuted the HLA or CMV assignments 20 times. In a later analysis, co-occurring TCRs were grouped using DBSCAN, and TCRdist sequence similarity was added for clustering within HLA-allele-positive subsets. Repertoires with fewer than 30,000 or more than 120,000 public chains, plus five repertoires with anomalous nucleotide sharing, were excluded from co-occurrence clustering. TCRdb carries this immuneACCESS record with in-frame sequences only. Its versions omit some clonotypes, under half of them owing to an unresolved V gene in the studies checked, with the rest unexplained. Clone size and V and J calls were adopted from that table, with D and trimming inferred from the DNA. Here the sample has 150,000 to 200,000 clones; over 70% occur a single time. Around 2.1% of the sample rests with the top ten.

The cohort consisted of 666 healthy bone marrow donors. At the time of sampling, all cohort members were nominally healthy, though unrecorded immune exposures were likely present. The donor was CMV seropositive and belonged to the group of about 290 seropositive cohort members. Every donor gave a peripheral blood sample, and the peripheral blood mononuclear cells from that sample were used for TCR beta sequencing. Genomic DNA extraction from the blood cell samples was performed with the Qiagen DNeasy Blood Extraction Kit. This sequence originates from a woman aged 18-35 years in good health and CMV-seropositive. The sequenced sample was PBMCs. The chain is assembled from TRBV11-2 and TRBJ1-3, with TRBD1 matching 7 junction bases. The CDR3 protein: CASSSWDSSFSGNTIYF. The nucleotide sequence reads TGTGCCAGCAGCTCCTGGGACAGCTCCTTCTCTGGAAACACCATATATTTT.